This T cell receptor (beta chain) was found in a study of blood T cells in healthy people across ages. CDR1 is SGDLS, CDR2 YYNGEE, per germline. The CDR3 extends over 14 amino acids. Using a J-beta primer mix together with a sample-barcoded 5' primer, a second PCR was run for roughly 7 to 11 cycles. TCRdb called the 5' RACE reads again in MiXCR, with one record for every CDR3 protein. The data show over a million distinct CDR3 sequences, around 45% seen once. The chain couples TRBV9 to TRBJ2-1; unclear D gene. Matching the DNA end better, TRBJ2-7 makes the J call doubtful. The clonotype originates from a woman aged 60-75 years in good health. The sequenced sample consisted of blood. CDR3 amino acids: CASSVAPAYNEQYF. The CDR3 coding sequence is TGTGCCAGCAGCGTAGCCCCGGCCTACAATGAGCAGTACTTC.